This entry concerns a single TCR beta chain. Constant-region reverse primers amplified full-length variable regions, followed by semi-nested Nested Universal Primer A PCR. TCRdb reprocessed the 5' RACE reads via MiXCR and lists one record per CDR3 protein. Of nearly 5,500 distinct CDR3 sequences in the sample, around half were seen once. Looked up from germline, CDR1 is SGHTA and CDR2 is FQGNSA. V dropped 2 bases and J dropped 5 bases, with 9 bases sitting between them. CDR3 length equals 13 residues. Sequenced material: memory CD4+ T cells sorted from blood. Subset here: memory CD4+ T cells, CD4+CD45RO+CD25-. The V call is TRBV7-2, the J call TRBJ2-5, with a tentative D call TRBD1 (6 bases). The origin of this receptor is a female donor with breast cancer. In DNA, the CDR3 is TGTGCCAGCAGCTTAACAGGGAAGGAGACCCAGTACTTC. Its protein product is CASSLTGKETQYF.